This T cell receptor (beta chain) was documented in a study of T-cell memory formation after mild COVID-19. Study overall: Clustering of TCRs was largely donor specific. General study points: Prior to infection, memory already included some responding clones, suggesting cross-reactive memory joined. Clones contracting across day 15 to 85 had a balanced CD4/CD8 profile; later expanding clones leaned CD4+.

This clonotype was counted between two and nine times. Its antigen is not identified. The CDR3 is 11 amino acids. Trimming left V 7 bases short and J 7 bases short, with 7 bases between. Germline loops: CDR1 SEHNR, CDR2 FQNEAQ (reference sequence). 5'RACE with constant-segment primers built TCRalpha and TCRbeta cDNA libraries with UMIs. TCRdb processed the 5' RACE reads anew with MiXCR; each CDR3 protein has one entry. The table records about 150,000 distinct CDR3 sequences, under 30% of them present only once. Sequencing used PBMCs or a T cell subset sorted from them (not recorded which). The TCR originated in an adult woman who had mild COVID-19 (a few samples of this study predate the infection). Cell type and time point are not known. The chain recombines TRBV7-9 with TRBJ1-4, with D hard to call. The CDR3 DNA reads TGTGCCAGCACTAGGGCTGAAAAACTGTTTTTT. Amino acid sequence: CASTRAEKLFF.